These T cell receptor beta chains were read from a single sample in a study of T-cell memory formation after mild COVID-19. TCRdb re-called the 5' RACE reads through MiXCR, storing one row per CDR3 protein. The table lists 250,000 to 350,000 distinct CDR3 sequences, 15% to 20% of them singletons. Sample: PBMCs or a T cell subset sorted from them (not recorded which). The source is a man between 18 and 35 years old who had mild COVID-19 (a few samples of this study predate the infection). Cell type and time point are not known. The CDR3 runs from the conserved cysteine through the conserved F or W. D genes are given only for firm matches. Rows may omit the clone size; those that give it use once, few, many or a size class.

size: NA; V: TRBV29-1; J: TRBJ2-7; D: NA; DNA: TGCAGCGTTATGGACGGCTACGAGCAGTACTTC; CDR3: CSVMDGYEQYF
size: few; V: TRBV7-6; J: TRBJ2-7; D: TRBD2; DNA: TGTGCCAGCAGCTTAGGTTCTGGGGGGGACTACGAGCAGTACTTC; CDR3: CASSLGSGGDYEQYF
size: NA; V: TRBV4-1; J: TRBJ1-2; D: NA; DNA: TGCGCCAGCAGCCCCAATAGGTATCGATTCGGCTACACCTTC; CDR3: CASSPNRYRFGYTF
size: few; V: TRBV6-5; J: TRBJ1-3; D: NA; DNA: TGTGCCAGCAAAACTCTCCAGGGCTCTGGAAACACCATATATTTT; CDR3: CASKTLQGSGNTIYF
size: few; V: TRBV6-2/TRBV6-3; J: TRBJ2-1; D: TRBD2; DNA: TGTGCCAGTTCAGACAGCGGGGGGGCTTACAATGAGCAGTTCTTC; CDR3: CASSDSGGAYNEQFF
size: few; V: TRBV7-6; J: TRBJ2-7; D: TRBD1; DNA: TGTGCCAGCAGCCTACTCAGGGACAGCTCCTACGAGCAGTACTTC; CDR3: CASSLLRDSSYEQYF
size: NA; V: TRBV4-1; J: TRBJ1-5; D: NA; DNA: TGCGCCAGCAGCCGACACAGGGTCGATCAGCCCCAGCATTTT; CDR3: CASSRHRVDQPQHF
size: NA; V: TRBV7-8; J: TRBJ2-2; D: TRBD2; DNA: TGTGCCAGCAGCTTAGAGGGACTAGCGAGTACCGGGGAGCTGTTTTTT; CDR3: CASSLEGLASTGELFF
size: NA; V: TRBV6-5; J: TRBJ1-6; D: TRBD1; DNA: TGTGCCAGCAGGCCCGGGACAGGGGGCGGGAATTCACCCCTCCACTTT; CDR3: CASRPGTGGGNSPLHF
size: NA; V: TRBV7-9; J: TRBJ1-2; D: NA; DNA: TGTGCCAGCAGCTTAGGGGGGCGGCCTGGCTACACCTTC; CDR3: CASSLGGRPGYTF
size: many; V: TRBV20-1; J: TRBJ2-1; D: NA; DNA: TGCAGTGCCAAGAGCTCCTACAATGAGCAGTTCTTC; CDR3: CSAKSSYNEQFF
size: NA; V: TRBV18; J: TRBJ2-5; D: NA; DNA: TGTGCCAGCTCACCACCGGGAGAAGAGACCCAGTACTTC; CDR3: CASSPPGEETQYF
size: many; V: TRBV27; J: TRBJ1-5; D: TRBD1; DNA: TGTGCCAGCAGCAAGGGACAGGGTGGGTCGCCCCAGCATTTT; CDR3: CASSKGQGGSPQHF
size: NA; V: TRBV4-1; J: TRBJ2-2; D: NA; DNA: TGCGCCAGCAGCCCTGAGTACAACACCGGGGAGCTGTTTTTT; CDR3: CASSPEYNTGELFF
size: few; V: TRBV6-2/TRBV6-3; J: TRBJ2-4; D: NA; DNA: TGTGCCAGCAGTCCACCGACAGTATTACTAGCCAAAAACATTCAGTACTTC; CDR3: CASSPPTVLLAKNIQYF
size: NA; V: TRBV6-2/TRBV6-3; J: TRBJ2-1; D: TRBD1; DNA: TGTGCCAGCACCCTGACAGGGGAGAATGAGCAGTTCTTC; CDR3: CASTLTGENEQFF
size: NA; V: TRBV12-3/TRBV12-4; J: TRBJ2-2; D: NA; DNA: TGTGCCAGCAGTATCCGGGCTGTTAACACCGGGGAGCTGTTTTTT; CDR3: CASSIRAVNTGELFF